The clone carrying this T cell receptor beta chain was found many times. Its antigen remains unidentified. The CDR3 runs 11 residues. Trimming cost V 5 bases and J 7 bases, with 11 bases left between them. Germline CDR1 is DFQATT and CDR2 is SNEGSKA (reference sequence). This sample stems from a study of glioma-infiltrating T cells. Findings and limits, study-wide: CDR3 overlap between tissue and blood was very small.

Using RNA template, CDR3s of TCR alpha and beta were amplified with iRepertoire arm-PCR. TCRdb reprocessed the multiplex PCR reads with MiXCR, giving one entry per CDR3 protein. The data contain over 100,000 distinct CDR3 sequences, less than 30% of them seen just once; the ten biggest clones take up roughly 30%. Specimen: glioma tissue, nonneoplastic brain tissue, or PBMCs (not recorded which). The chain employs TRBV20-1 and TRBJ1-1, with D hard to call. The source of this sequence is a human donor with low-grade glioma or glioblastoma, undergoing nonglioma brain surgery, or in good health (not recorded which). This CDR3 reads CSALLNGEAFF. DNA of the CDR3: TGCAGTGCTCTCCTAAACGGTGAAGCTTTCTTT.